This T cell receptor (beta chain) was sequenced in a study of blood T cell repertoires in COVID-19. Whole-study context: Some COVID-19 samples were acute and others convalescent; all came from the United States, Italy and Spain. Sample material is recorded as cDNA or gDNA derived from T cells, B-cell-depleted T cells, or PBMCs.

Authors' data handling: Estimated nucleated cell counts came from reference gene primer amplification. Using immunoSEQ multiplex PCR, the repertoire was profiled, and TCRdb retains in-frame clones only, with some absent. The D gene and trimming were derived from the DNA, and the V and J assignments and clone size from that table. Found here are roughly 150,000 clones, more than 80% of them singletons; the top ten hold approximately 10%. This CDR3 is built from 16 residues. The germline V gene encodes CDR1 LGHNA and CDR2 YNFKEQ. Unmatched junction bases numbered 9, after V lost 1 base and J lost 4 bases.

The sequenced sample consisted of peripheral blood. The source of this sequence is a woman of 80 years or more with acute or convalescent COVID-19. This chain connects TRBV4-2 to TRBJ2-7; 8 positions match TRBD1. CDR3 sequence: CASSQVAGQGLYEQYF. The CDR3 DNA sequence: TGTGCCAGCAGCCAAGTTGCAGGACAGGGTTTATACGAGCAGTACTTC.